This TCR beta chain was captured in a study of cytomegalovirus exposure and HLA in healthy donors. Study observations and caveats: For most TCR beta V segments, an earlier analysis put the productive rate at about 90% or about 30% of the time.

This clone has a single count. Its antigen is not known. The germline gives CDR1 SGHTA, CDR2 FQGNSA. CDR3 length: 15 amino acids. V was pared by 2 bases and J by 2 bases, with 4 bases of the junction left unmatched. 13 Jbeta primers and 60 Vbeta primers were used for the PCR. The assay was immunoSEQ multiplex PCR, and TCRdb's table has in-frame clones only and misses some. This repertoire shows 130,000 or so clones, around three fifths found once; its top ten account for approximately 1.7%. The sequence was obtained from a male donor in good health and CMV-seronegative. The chain has TRBV7-2 and TRBJ2-3; 7 bases map to TRBD1. The sample consisted of PBMCs. DNA of the CDR3: TGTGCCAGCAGCTTAACAGGGGTGTACACAGATACGCAGTATTTT. Translation: CASSLTGVYTDTQYF.